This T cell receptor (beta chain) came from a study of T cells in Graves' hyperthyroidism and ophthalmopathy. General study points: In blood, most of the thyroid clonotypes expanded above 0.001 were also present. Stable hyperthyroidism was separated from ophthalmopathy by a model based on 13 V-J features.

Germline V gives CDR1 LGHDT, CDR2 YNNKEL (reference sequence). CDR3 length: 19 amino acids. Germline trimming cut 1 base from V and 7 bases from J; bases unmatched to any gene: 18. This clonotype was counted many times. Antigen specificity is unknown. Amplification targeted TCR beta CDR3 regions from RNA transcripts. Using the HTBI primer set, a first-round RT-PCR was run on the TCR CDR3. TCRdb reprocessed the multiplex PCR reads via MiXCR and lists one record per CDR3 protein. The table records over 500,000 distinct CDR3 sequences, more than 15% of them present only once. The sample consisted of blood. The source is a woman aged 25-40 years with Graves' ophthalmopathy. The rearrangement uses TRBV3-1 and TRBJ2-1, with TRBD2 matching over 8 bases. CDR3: CASSQVFGAVAGGYNEQFF. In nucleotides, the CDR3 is TGTGCCAGCAGCCAAGTTTTTGGGGCCGTCGCGGGAGGATATAATGAGCAGTTCTTC.